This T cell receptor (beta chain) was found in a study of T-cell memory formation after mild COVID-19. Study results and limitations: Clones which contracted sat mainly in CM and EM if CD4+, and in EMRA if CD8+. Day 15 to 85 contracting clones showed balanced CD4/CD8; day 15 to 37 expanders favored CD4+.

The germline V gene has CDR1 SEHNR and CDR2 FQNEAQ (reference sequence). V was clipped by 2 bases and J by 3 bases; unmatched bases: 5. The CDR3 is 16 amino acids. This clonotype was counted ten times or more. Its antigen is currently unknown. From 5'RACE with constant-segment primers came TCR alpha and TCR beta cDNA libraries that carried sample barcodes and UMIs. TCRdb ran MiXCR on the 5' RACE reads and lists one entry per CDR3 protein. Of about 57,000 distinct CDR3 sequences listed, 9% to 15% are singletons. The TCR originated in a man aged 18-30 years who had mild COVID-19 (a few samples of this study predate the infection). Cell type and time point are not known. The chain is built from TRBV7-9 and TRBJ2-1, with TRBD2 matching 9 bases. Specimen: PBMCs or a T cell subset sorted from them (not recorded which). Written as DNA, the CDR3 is TGTGCCAGCAGCTTATGGCTAGCGGGGTTCTACAATGAGCAGTTCTTC. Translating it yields CASSLWLAGFYNEQFF.